The clone carrying this T cell receptor beta chain was recorded only once. The data derive from a study of blood T cell repertoires in COVID-19. Losses at the gene ends were 8 bases for V and 7 bases for J; bases not matched to a gene: 10. The CDR3 covers 14 residues. CDR1 SGHTA and CDR2 FQGNSA come from the germline V gene. Donors were grouped by their self-reported clinical history. Using immunoSEQ multiplex PCR, the repertoire was profiled, and TCRdb retains in-frame clones only, with some absent. The table includes under 200,000 clones, less than 85% detected once. The genes are TRBV7-2 and TRBJ2-3; 9 nucleotides match TRBD1. The sequence derives from a man aged 60 to 69 who had recovered from COVID-19. Sequenced sample: PBMCs or T cells enriched from blood (not recorded which). CDR3 nucleotide sequence: TGTGCCAGCCATCCCGGGACAGGGTATAATACGCAGTATTTT. Residues: CASHPGTGYNTQYF.